The 5 T cell receptor beta chains reported below all come from one sample, sequenced in a study of T cell responses to AZD1222 COVID-19 vaccine. Assay used: immunoSEQ multiplex PCR; TCRdb lists only in-frame clones, some missing. This sample carries around 91,000 clones, about nine tenths of them seen once, and the ten largest clones take 6.5% to 8.5%. Here the sequenced sample was peripheral blood, taken 28 days after the second AZD1222 dose. These receptor sequences come from an adult who received the AZD1222 COVID-19 vaccine.

The chain joins TRBV6-6 to TRBJ1-1, with D maybe TRBD1 (6 bases). Trimming shortened V by 5 bases and J by 4 bases, and 14 bases separated the two germline ends. This CDR3 spans 14 amino acids. Germline V gene sequence: CDR1 MNHNY, CDR2 SVGAGI (reference sequence). The CDR3 loop reads CASSLQGLGTEAFF. The CDR3, as DNA: TGTGCCAGCAGTCTCCAGGGGCTGGGCACTGAAGCTTTCTTT.

This chain uses TRBV25-1 with TRBJ1-2; D is undetermined. V lost 3 bases to trimming and J lost 1 base, with 6 bases between them. The CDR3 is 13 residues long. Germline lookup yields CDR1 MGHDK and CDR2 SYGVNS. The CDR3 DNA reads as TGTGCCAGCAGTGACAGTTTTAACTATGGCTACACCTTC. It translates to CASSDSFNYGYTF.

The V and J genes are TRBV4-2 and TRBJ2-2, with a possible D match to TRBD1 (5 bases). Germline CDR1 and CDR2: LGHNA and YNFKEQ. Trimming took 0 bases from V and 6 from J, leaving 8 bases between them. This CDR3 comprises 14 residues. The CDR3, as DNA: TGTGCCAGCAGCCAAGATATGGGGCCCGGGGAGCTGTTTTTT. It yields the protein CASSQDMGPGELFF.

J is TRBJ2-1 and V is TRBV24-1; 7 positions match TRBD1. J was trimmed by 15 bases and V by 4 bases; bases with no gene match: 8. Germline V gene lookup returns CDR1 KGHDR and CDR2 SFDVKD. This CDR3 has 12 amino acids. The CDR3 region is CATSDHRGKGFF. Written as DNA, the CDR3 is TGTGCCACCAGTGACCACAGGGGTAAGGGGTTCTTC.

This chain connects TRBV29-1 to TRBJ2-1; 10 nucleotides align to TRBD2. Trimming removed 4 bases from V and 6 bases from J; junction bases left unmatched: 9. This CDR3 region has 15 residues. From germline, CDR1 is SQVTM and CDR2 ANQGSEA. The CDR3 sequence: CSVGAMSGRANEQFF. The CDR3, as DNA: TGCAGCGTTGGAGCTATGAGCGGGAGGGCCAATGAGCAGTTCTTC.